Each of the 16 T cell receptor beta chains below was sequenced from the same sample in a study of a mutant IDH1 vaccine in newly diagnosed glioma. Noted time point: baseline, week 1 (first vaccination visit). Regarding treatment: pre-vaccination baseline after standard-of-care therapy. TCRdb keeps only in-frame clones here, not all; method: immunoSEQ multiplex PCR. Altogether 85,000 to 100,000 clones are present, around three quarters being singletons, with the ten largest covering 7.5%. This specimen was PBMCs, taken from a glioma patient treated with radiotherapy, temozolomide or both. These receptors all come from a man between 35 and 55 years old with glioma.

This chain joins TRBV7-8 and TRBJ2-1; tentative D call: TRBD2 (5 bases). Between the trimmed V and J ends, which lost 5 bases and 0 bases, there was a span of 23 bases. The CDR3 is made up of 19 amino acids. Germline CDR1 SGHVS, CDR2 FQNEAQ. CDR3 in amino acids: CASSHRDTLEGSSYNEQFF. In DNA form, the CDR3 reads TGTGCCAGCAGCCACCGGGATACACTAGAAGGGAGCTCCTACAATGAGCAGTTCTTC.

The chain has TRBV4-2 and TRBJ2-1; TRBD2 agrees at 8 bases. Unmatched junction bases numbered 4, after V lost 0 bases and J lost 6 bases. The CDR3 has 15 amino acids. Germline loops: CDR1 LGHNA, CDR2 YNFKEQ. DNA of the CDR3: TGTGCCAGCAGCCAAGATCCTAGCGGGTCCAATGAGCAGTTCTTC. It is translated as CASSQDPSGSNEQFF.

The V and J genes are TRBV9 and TRBJ2-3; 12 positions agree with TRBD2. V lost 2 bases and J lost 4; bases outside the gene matches: 14. The CDR3 sequence is 19 residues long. Looked up from germline, CDR1 is SGDLS and CDR2 is YYNGEE. The CDR3 sequence: CASSVGLAGIGVKADTQYF. The CDR3 DNA follows: TGTGCCAGCAGCGTCGGACTAGCGGGAATCGGTGTGAAGGCAGATACGCAGTATTTT.

This rearrangement joins TRBV5-4 to TRBJ2-1; perhaps TRBD1 as D (6 bases). The V and J ends lost 0 bases and 7 bases respectively, with 8 bases between them. The CDR3 is 13 amino acids. Looked up from germline, CDR1 is SGHNT and CDR2 is YYREEE (reference sequence). The DNA for the CDR3 is TGTGCCAGCAGCTTGGCCAGGGGAAATGAGCAGTTCTTC. Translated, it gives CASSLARGNEQFF.

The V gene is TRBV28, the J gene TRBJ2-7; D uncertain. The germline CDR1 and CDR2 sequences are MDHEN and SYDVKM. The CDR3 has 15 amino acids. V lost 1 base and J 1 base, leaving 11 bases between the germline ends. CDR3 residues: CASSLSLDGSYEQYF. The CDR3 region has the DNA TGTGCCAGCAGTTTATCCCTGGACGGTTCCTACGAGCAGTACTTC. Using reference TRBV28 and TRBJ2-7 for the parts outside the CDR3, the full variable domain is DVKVTQSSRYLVKRTGEKVFLECVQDMDHENMFWYRQDPGLGLRLIYFSYDVKMKEKGDIPEGYSVSREKKERFSLILESASTNQTSMYLCASSLSLDGSYEQYFGPGTRLTVT.

This clone was found once. V usage is TRBV11-3 and J usage is TRBJ2-3; D gene uncertain. This CDR3 region has 15 residues. Germline lookup yields CDR1 SGHNT and CDR2 YENEEA. V dropped 1 base and J dropped 2 bases, with 10 bases sitting between them. CDR3 DNA: TGTGCCAGCAGCTTAGGGGCCAGCCTCACAGATACGCAGTATTTT. It yields the protein CASSLGASLTDTQYF. The entire variable domain, with the rest obtained from reference TRBV11-3 and TRBJ2-3, is as follows: EAGVVQSPRYKIIEKKQPVAFWCNPISGHNTLYWYLQNLGQGPELLIRYENEEAVDDSQLPKDRFSAERLKGVDSTLKIQPAELGDSAVYLCASSLGASLTDTQYFGPGTRLTVL.

In DNA form, the CDR3 reads TGTGCCAGCAGTTACCAGCACTCTAAAAACACTGAAGCTTTCTTT. Translating gives CASSYQHSKNTEAFF. This chain connects TRBV6-5 to TRBJ1-1; D is ambiguous. V lost 2 bases and J lost 2, with 12 bases in between. Germline V gene lookup returns CDR1 MNHEY and CDR2 SVGAGI. This CDR3 has 15 amino acids.

The rearrangement joins TRBV29-1 to TRBJ2-7, with D maybe TRBD1 (6 bases). In germline, CDR1 is SQVTM, CDR2 ANQGSEA. V gave up 3 bases and J gave up 3 bases, with 12 bases separating them. This CDR3 spans 13 amino acids. CDR3 in DNA: TGCAGCGTTGAGCTCGACAGGTTCTACGAGCAGTACTTC. It is translated as CSVELDRFYEQYF.

This chain uses TRBV11-2 with TRBJ1-2; TRBD1 is a possible D gene (6 bases). Germline lookup yields CDR1 SGHAT and CDR2 FQNNGV. CDR3 length: 15 amino acids. Trimming took off 4 bases at V and 0 bases at J, with 12 bases between the two ends. CDR3 bases: TGTGCCAGCAGCTCCAAGGGACATCCTAACTATGGCTACACCTTC. It codes for CASSSKGHPNYGYTF.

CDR3 protein: CASSSGLGNTGELFF. The CDR3 DNA sequence: TGCGCCAGCAGTTCAGGTCTAGGGAACACCGGGGAGCTGTTTTTT. The rearrangement joins TRBV5-1 to TRBJ2-2; D unresolved. The CDR3 has 15 amino acids. Looked up from germline, CDR1 is SGHRS and CDR2 is YFSETQ. Deletions cut 5 bases from V and 1 base from J, with 12 bases between.

This chain uses TRBV18 with TRBJ2-5; 9 positions match TRBD1. Germline CDR1 reads KGHSH; CDR2 reads LQKENI. The CDR3 length is 17 residues. Trimming took 6 bases from V and 2 from J; bases not matched to a gene: 13. The CDR3 bases are TGTGCCAGCTCTGCCGAGACAGGGGGAACTGGGCAAGAGACCCAGTACTTC. This translates into CASSAETGGTGQETQYF.

V gene TRBV9 combines with J gene TRBJ1-2; D is perhaps TRBD1 (5 bases). The CDR3 runs to 17 residues. V gave up 0 bases and J gave up 2 bases, with 17 bases separating them. Looked up from germline, CDR1 is SGDLS and CDR2 is YYNGEE. The CDR3 DNA sequence: TGTGCCAGCAGCGTAGGAGGCCAGGGAGCTGCCAACTATGGCTACACCTTC. It translates to CASSVGGQGAANYGYTF.

This clone has ten or more counts. This chain uses TRBV28 with TRBJ1-1, with D maybe TRBD1 (6 bases). With 5 bases removed from V and 0 bases from J, the gap between germline ends came to 10 bases. CDR1 and CDR2 (germline): MDHEN, SYDVKM. CDR3 length: 14 amino acids. The CDR3 DNA reads as TGTGCCAGCAGTGGGGGGGCGCTGAACACTGAAGCTTTCTTT. Its protein is CASSGGALNTEAFF.

V and J are TRBV7-2 and TRBJ2-5, with D perhaps matching TRBD1 or TRBD2 (5 bases each). The CDR3 sequence is 13 residues long. V was clipped by 5 bases and J by 5 bases, with 12 bases between them. Germline-derived CDR1 and CDR2 are SGHTA and FQGNSA. CDR3 sequence (DNA): TGTGCCAGCAGCCCAGGGAGCCGGGAGACCCAGTACTTC. This sequence encodes CASSPGSRETQYF.

The V call is TRBV5-1, the J call TRBJ2-5, with TRBD1 matching over 9 bases. CDR1 and CDR2 (germline): SGHRS, YFSETQ. V was clipped by 0 bases and J by 2 bases; unmatched bases: 2. The CDR3 runs 15 residues. The CDR3 loop is CASSLGTGVQETQYF. The CDR3 region has the DNA TGCGCCAGCAGCTTGGGGACAGGGGTTCAAGAGACCCAGTACTTC.

This clone has more than one count but fewer than ten. This rearrangement joins TRBV5-1 to TRBJ1-1; D uncertain. V lost 0 bases to trimming and J lost 1 base, with 10 bases between them. This CDR3 spans 15 amino acids. Germline assignment: CDR1 SGHRS and CDR2 YFSETQ. CDR3 region: CASSLAPAQNTEAFF. The CDR3 coding sequence is TGCGCCAGCAGCTTGGCTCCAGCGCAGAACACTGAAGCTTTCTTT. Based on the CDR3 plus reference TRBV5-1 and TRBJ1-1, the full variable domain is KAGVTQTPRYLIKTRGQQVTLSCSPISGHRSVSWYQQTPGQGLQFLFEYFSETQRNKGNFPGRFSGRQFSNSRSEMNVSTLELGDSALYLCASSLAPAQNTEAFFGQGTRLTVV.